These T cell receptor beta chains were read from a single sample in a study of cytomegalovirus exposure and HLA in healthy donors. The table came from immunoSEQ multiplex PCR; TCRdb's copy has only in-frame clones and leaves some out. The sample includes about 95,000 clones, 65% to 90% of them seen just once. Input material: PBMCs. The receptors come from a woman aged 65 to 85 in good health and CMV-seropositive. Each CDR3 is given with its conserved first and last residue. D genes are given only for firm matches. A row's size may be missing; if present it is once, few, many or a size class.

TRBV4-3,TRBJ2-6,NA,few,CASSQDLGSGANVLTF,TGCGCCAGCAGCCAAGATCTCGGGAGTGGGGCCAACGTCCTGACTTTC
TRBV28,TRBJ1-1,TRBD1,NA,CASSLRRTGPNTEAFF,TGTGCCAGCAGTTTAAGGCGGACAGGGCCCAACACTGAAGCTTTCTTT
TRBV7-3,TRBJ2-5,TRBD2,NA,CASSLMRGEWETQYF,TGTGCCAGCAGCTTAATGCGGGGGGAGTGGGAGACCCAGTACTTC
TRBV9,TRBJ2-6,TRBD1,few,CASSSQGTGANVLTF,TGTGCCAGCAGCTCACAGGGGACTGGGGCCAACGTCCTGACTTTC
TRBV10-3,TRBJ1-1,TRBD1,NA,CAISESRVGGNTEAFF,TGTGCCATCAGTGAGTCTCGTGTAGGGGGCAACACTGAAGCTTTCTTT
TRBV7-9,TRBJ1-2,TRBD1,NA,CASSFERQGYGYTF,TGTGCCAGCAGCTTTGAACGACAGGGCTATGGCTACACCTTC
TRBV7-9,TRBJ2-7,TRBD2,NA,CASSLESGRFFHEQYF,TGTGCCAGCAGCTTAGAAAGCGGGAGATTCTTCCACGAGCAGTACTTC
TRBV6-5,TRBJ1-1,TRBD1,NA,CASSYSRGANTEAFF,TGTGCCAGCAGCTACAGCAGGGGGGCGAACACTGAAGCTTTCTTT
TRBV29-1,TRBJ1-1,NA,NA,CSGTRANTEAFF,TGCAGCGGGACCAGGGCGAACACTGAAGCTTTCTTT
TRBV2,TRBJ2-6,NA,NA,CASRVSGAGANVLTF,TGTGCCAGCAGGGTCAGCGGAGCTGGGGCCAACGTCCTGACTTTC
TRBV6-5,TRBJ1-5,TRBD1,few,CASSYLGQNQPQHF,TGTGCCAGCAGTTACTTGGGACAGAATCAGCCCCAGCATTTT
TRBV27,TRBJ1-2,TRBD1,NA,CASSPTPDRGRLYGYTF,TGTGCCAGCAGTCCTACTCCCGACAGGGGGCGACTCTATGGCTACACCTTC
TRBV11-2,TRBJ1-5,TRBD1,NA,CASSFSDRVGQPQHF,TGTGCCAGCAGCTTTAGTGACAGGGTAGGTCAGCCCCAGCATTTT
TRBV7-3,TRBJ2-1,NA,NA,CASSLSTRDYNEQFF,TGTGCCAGCAGCTTAAGTACTCGGGATTACAATGAGCAGTTCTTC
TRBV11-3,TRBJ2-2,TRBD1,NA,CASGKQGASTGELFF,TGTGCCAGCGGCAAACAGGGGGCGAGCACCGGGGAGCTGTTTTTT
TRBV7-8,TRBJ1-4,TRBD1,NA,CASSLGTGVLEKLFF,TGTGCCAGCAGCTTAGGGACAGGGGTGTTGGAAAAACTGTTTTTT
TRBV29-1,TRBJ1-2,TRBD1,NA,CSVPRQGGSNYGYTF,TGCAGCGTTCCCCGGCAGGGGGGTTCTAACTATGGCTACACCTTC
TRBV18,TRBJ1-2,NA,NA,CASSPADSNYGYTF,TGTGCCAGCTCACCGGCGGACAGTAACTATGGCTACACCTTC
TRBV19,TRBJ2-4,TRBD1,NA,CASSPNTGQGVRDIQYF,TGTGCCAGTAGTCCGAACACGGGACAGGGAGTTAGAGACATTCAGTACTTC
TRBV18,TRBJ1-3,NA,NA,CASSPRDKTGNTIYF,TGTGCCAGCTCACCCCGGGACAAGACTGGAAACACCATATATTTT
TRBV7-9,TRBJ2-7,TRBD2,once,CASSRLSAGDEQYF,TGTGCCAGCAGCCGACTCAGCGCGGGGGACGAGCAGTACTTC
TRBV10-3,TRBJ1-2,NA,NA,CAISESMGPSYGYTF,TGTGCCATCAGTGAGTCGATGGGCCCAAGCTATGGCTACACCTTC
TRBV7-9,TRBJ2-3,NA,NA,CASSLGVPDTQYF,TGTGCCAGCAGCTTAGGAGTACCCGATACGCAGTATTTT